This T cell receptor (beta chain) was sequenced in a study of T cells in Graves' hyperthyroidism and ophthalmopathy. RNA transcripts provided the source from which TCR beta CDR3 regions were amplified. With the HTBI primer set, the TCR CDR3 went through a first round of RT-PCR. TCRdb reprocessed the multiplex PCR reads with MiXCR, giving one entry per CDR3 protein. The repertoire has 490,000 or so distinct CDR3 sequences, around a fifth of them found once; the top ten carry about 49%. Details on this clonotype: This may stem from a read error, because a much larger clone lies one nucleotide away. Likely a read error: the CDR3 ends without its conserved phenylalanine or tryptophan.

V was clipped by 3 bases and J by 2 bases; unmatched bases: 2. CDR3 size: 16 residues. Germline CDR1 is KGHDR and CDR2 is SFDVKD. PBMCs were obtained from 9 to 10 ml fresh peripheral blood. What was sequenced was blood. The sequence was collected from a woman between 65 and 79 years old with Graves' ophthalmopathy. The chain couples TRBV24-1 to TRBJ2-1; 11 bases map to TRBD2. Here the CDR3 DNA reads TGTGCCACCAGTGATAGGGGACTAGCGGCCTACAATGAGCAGTTCTTA. Protein: CATSDRGLAAYNEQFL.